This T cell receptor beta chain originates from a study of blood T cell repertoires in COVID-19. Study overall: COVID-19 samples from acute and convalescent phases originated in the United States, Italy and Spain. T cells, B-cell-depleted T cells, or PBMCs provided the cDNA or gDNA that served as material.

J lost 4 bases, V lost 2 bases, and 5 bases had no gene match. This CDR3 contains 16 residues. Germline CDR1 MNHEY, CDR2 SVGAGI. In the source study's methods: Amplifying reference gene primers gave estimates of nucleated cell counts. The table came from immunoSEQ multiplex PCR; TCRdb's copy has only in-frame clones and leaves some out. From that table come the V and J calls and clone size; the DNA was used to work out D and trimming. The table has around 150,000 clones, 90% seen once. This TCR was sampled from a man in his fifties or sixties with active or convalescent COVID-19. The chain combines TRBV6-5 with TRBJ2-5, with 12 bases fitting TRBD2. Sequencing was performed on peripheral blood. The CDR3 loop reads CASSYAGGLAGETQYF. CDR3 bases: TGTGCCAGCAGTTACGCTGGGGGACTAGCGGGAGAGACCCAGTACTTC.